The 29 T cell receptor beta chains given below trace back to one sample, sequenced in a study of naive and memory T cell subsets. Two oligonucleotides, mixed equimolar, formed the beta constant-region primer covering TRBC1 and TRBC2. Four rounds of PCR amplified the ligated cDNA using nested alpha and beta constant-region primers plus SP2. TCRdb used MiXCR to reprocess the UMI-ligation and nested PCR reads, holding one entry per CDR3 protein. The sample has 80,000 or so distinct CDR3 sequences, about 8.2% seen once. Sequences were obtained from naive CD8+ T cells from blood. Receptor source: a human donor in good health.

There are many counts of this clonotype. The chain links TRBV20-1 to TRBJ2-7; 10 nucleotides match TRBD2. CDR3 length: 16 residues. In germline, CDR1 is DFQATT, CDR2 SNEGSKA (reference sequence). The trim removed 0 bases at V and 2 bases at J, leaving 7 bases unmatched. This CDR3 is CSARDPASGGPYEQYF. CDR3 sequence (DNA): TGCAGTGCTAGAGATCCGGCTAGCGGGGGACCCTACGAGCAGTACTTC.

This clonotype was detected only a few times. The CDR3 bases are TGCAGACCCCCCGCTGCCTATGGCTACACCTTC. Encoded protein: CRPPAAYGYTF. This chain connects TRBV20-1 to TRBJ1-2, with D uncertain. The CDR3 spans 11 residues. The V gene's germline CDR1 is DFQATT and CDR2 SNEGSKA (reference sequence).

The table lists this clonotype with many counts. The chain recombines TRBV7-6 with TRBJ2-5, with D maybe TRBD2 (5 bases). Trimming stripped 1 base from V and 2 bases from J, with 14 bases between. CDR1 SGHVS and CDR2 FNYEAQ come from the germline V gene. This CDR3 has 16 residues. The CDR3 spells CASSLGVYGGQETQYF. The CDR3, as DNA: TGTGCCAGCAGCTTAGGAGTGTATGGCGGGCAAGAGACCCAGTACTTC. The variable domain in full, completed from reference TRBV7-6 and TRBJ2-5, reads GAGVSQSPRYKVTKRGQDVALRCDPISGHVSLYWYRQALGQGPEFLTYFNYEAQQDKSGLPNDRFSAERPEGSISTLTIQRTEQRDSAMYRCASSLGVYGGQETQYFGPGTRLLVL.

In this sample, this clonotype turned up a few times. V is TRBV5-4 and J is TRBJ2-1; possibly TRBD2 for D (5 bases). V shed 10 bases and J shed 10 bases, with 18 bases lying between them. Germline CDR1 SGHNT, CDR2 YYREEE (reference sequence). This CDR3 has 12 residues. The CDR3 DNA reads TGTGCCCTCCATGGCGGGCGAATGGAGCAGTTCTTC. Protein sequence: CALHGGRMEQFF.

This clonotype has more than one count but fewer than ten. The chain uses TRBV27 and TRBJ2-7, with 9 bases aligning to TRBD1. V lost 5 bases and J lost 4; bases outside the gene matches: 12. This CDR3 is 16 amino acids long. Germline CDR1 and CDR2: MNHEY and SMNVEV (reference sequence). The CDR3 sequence: CASSPRTGAPRYEQYF. CDR3 DNA sequence: TGTGCCAGCAGTCCGAGGACAGGGGCCCCAAGATACGAGCAGTACTTC.

This clonotype has a count of ten or more. The chain couples TRBV4-1 to TRBJ1-1; D remains unclear. In germline, CDR1 is MGHRA, CDR2 YSYEKL. Trimming removed 0 bases from V and 4 bases from J, with 9 bases in between. The CDR3 sequence is 14 residues long. The chain's CDR3 is CASSQEGSGTEAFF. DNA of the CDR3: TGCGCCAGCAGCCAAGAGGGTTCGGGCACTGAAGCTTTCTTT.

This clonotype showed up many times. J is TRBJ2-3 and V is TRBV20-1, with 13 bases identical to TRBD2. The CDR3 length is 14 residues. Trimming took 1 base from V and 7 from J; bases not matched to a gene: 2. The V gene's germline CDR1 is DFQATT and CDR2 SNEGSKA (reference sequence). The CDR3 nucleotides read TGCAGTGCTAGAGGACTAGCGGGAGGATATACGCAGTATTTT. It specifies CSARGLAGGYTQYF.

This clonotype has just a few counts. The chain has TRBV12-3 or TRBV12-4 and TRBJ2-2, with TRBD2 as a possible D gene (5 bases). This CDR3 has 14 residues. V was shortened by 3 bases and J by 7 bases, with 12 bases between the two germline ends. DNA of the CDR3: TGTGCCAGCAGTTTGGCCGGGGAACTCGGGGAGCTGTTTTTT. Translation: CASSLAGELGELFF.

The chain combines TRBV14 with TRBJ2-1, with TRBD2 as a possible D gene (5 bases). The germline V gene has CDR1 SGHDN and CDR2 FVKESK. The CDR3 length is 14 residues. Trimming removed 6 bases at V and 4 bases at J, with 13 bases between. The CDR3 protein is CASRHRESYNEQFF. The DNA for the CDR3 is TGTGCCAGCAGACACCGGGAATCATACAATGAGCAGTTCTTC.

The chain's CDR3 is CASGSPGQSYGYTF. In DNA form, the CDR3 reads TGTGCTAGTGGCTCTCCTGGGCAGAGCTATGGCTACACCTTC. This chain links TRBV12-5 with TRBJ1-2, with no clear D. V was clipped by 6 bases and J by 4 bases, with 15 bases between them. This CDR3 is built from 14 residues. Germline CDR1 is LGHNT and CDR2 is FRNRAP. The full variable domain, its missing parts supplied by reference TRBV12-5 and TRBJ1-2, is DARVTQTPRHKVTEMGQEVTMRCQPILGHNTVFWYRQTMMQGLELLAYFRNRAPLDDSGMPKDRFSAEMPDATLATLKIQPSEPRDSAVYFCASGSPGQSYGYTFGSGTRLTVV.

CDR3 DNA sequence: TGTGCCAGCTCACTCTACAGGGGTAATGAGCAGTTCTTC. This sequence encodes CASSLYRGNEQFF. J is TRBJ2-1 and V is TRBV18, with 7 bases aligning to TRBD1. Germline loops: CDR1 KGHSH, CDR2 LQKENI. With V trimmed by 4 bases and J by 7 bases, 4 bases remained unmatched. This CDR3 region has 13 residues.

This clonotype was seen only a few times. The V and J genes are TRBV6-1 and TRBJ1-2; D gene unclear. The CDR3 runs 16 residues. CDR1 and CDR2 (germline): MNHNS, SASEGT. V gave up 1 base and J gave up 4 bases, with 16 bases separating them. CDR3 region: CASSEVTLPRGYGYTF. The DNA of the CDR3 is TGTGCCAGCAGTGAAGTCACGCTACCCCGGGGCTATGGCTACACCTTC.

This clonotype was seen only a few times. The rearrangement joins TRBV5-1 to TRBJ1-1; 7 bases match TRBD1. The CDR3 has 16 residues. The germline CDR1 and CDR2 sequences are SGHRS and YFSETQ. Germline trimming cut 3 bases from V and 5 bases from J; bases unmatched to any gene: 13. As DNA, the CDR3 is TGCGCCAGCAGCTCCGGGACAGACAGCACTAGAACTGAAGCTTTCTTT. It specifies CASSSGTDSTRTEAFF.

This clonotype was counted at least ten times. This rearrangement joins TRBV18 to TRBJ2-7, with D tentatively TRBD2 (5 bases). V was cut by 3 bases and J by 3 bases, with 12 bases left in between. There are 14 residues in the CDR3. Germline V gene sequence: CDR1 KGHSH, CDR2 LQKENI. The chain's CDR3 is CASSPREALYEQYF. CDR3 sequence (DNA): TGTGCCAGCTCACCGAGGGAAGCCCTCTACGAGCAGTACTTC.

This clonotype was seen more than once but under ten times. The chain couples TRBV27 to TRBJ1-1; 9 positions match TRBD1. Germline CDR1 MNHEY, CDR2 SMNVEV (reference sequence). CDR3 length: 15 amino acids. Trimming removed 0 bases from V and 5 bases from J; junction bases left unmatched: 4. The CDR3 region has the DNA TGTGCCAGCAGTTTATCCGGGACAGGGTCAACTGAAGCTTTCTTT. Encoded protein: CASSLSGTGSTEAFF.

Many counts were recorded for this clonotype. The gene calls are TRBV12-3 or TRBV12-4 and TRBJ2-3; D call uncertain. V dropped 2 bases and J dropped 2 bases, with 8 bases sitting between them. This CDR3 contains 14 residues. The CDR3 sequence is CASSLSSTTDTQYF. The DNA for the CDR3 is TGTGCCAGCAGTTTATCCAGTACCACAGATACGCAGTATTTT.

There are many counts of this clonotype. The V and J genes are TRBV24-1 and TRBJ2-1, with 8 bases lining up with TRBD1. There are 16 residues in the CDR3. CDR1 is KGHDR, CDR2 SFDVKD, per germline. Trimming took 1 base from V and 1 from J; bases not matched to a gene: 2. The CDR3 sequence: CATSDFGQGSYNEQFF. In nucleotides, the CDR3 is TGTGCCACCAGTGATTTTGGACAGGGATCCTACAATGAGCAGTTCTTC.

This clonotype has a handful of counts. The CDR3 coding sequence is TGTGCCAGCAGCTTGGTTGGGGGGTCGAGCTCCTACAATGAGCAGTTCTTC. This sequence encodes CASSLVGGSSSYNEQFF. J is TRBJ2-1 and V is TRBV5-5; possible D gene TRBD2, 6 bases. Germline V gives CDR1 SGHKS, CDR2 YYEKEE (reference sequence). The V end lost 0 bases, the J end lost 0 bases, and 13 bases lay between the germline ends. The CDR3 contains 17 residues.

In this sample, this clonotype turned up a few times. This chain connects TRBV12-3 or TRBV12-4 to TRBJ2-7; D gene uncertain. This CDR3 is 12 amino acids long. Trimming removed 1 base at V and 4 bases at J, with 5 bases between. In DNA, the CDR3 is TGTGCCAGCAGTTTAGGCAGGTACGAGCAGTACTTC. This gives the protein CASSLGRYEQYF.

CDR3 region: CASSYHLDRDQETQYF. Here the CDR3 DNA reads TGTGCCAGCAGTTACCACCTAGACAGGGACCAAGAGACCCAGTACTTC. The V gene is TRBV6-5, the J gene TRBJ2-5; 7 bases are a match to TRBD1. This CDR3 region has 16 residues. Per germline, CDR1 MNHEY and CDR2 SVGAGI. V was clipped by 2 bases and J by 0 bases; unmatched bases: 6.

In its sample, this clonotype was seen many times. The CDR3 reads CASSRQERASEQYF. The CDR3 nucleotides read TGTGCCAGCAGCCGACAGGAAAGAGCTTCCGAGCAGTACTTC. The chain carries TRBV6-1 and TRBJ2-7; a weak D match, TRBD1 (6 bases). V lost 6 bases, J lost 6 bases, and 18 bases lay in between. CDR1 and CDR2 (germline): MNHNS, SASEGT. The CDR3 is made up of 14 amino acids.

This chain uses TRBV19 with TRBJ2-7; D is perhaps TRBD2 (5 bases). Germline V gene data show CDR1 as LNHDA and CDR2 as SQIVND (reference sequence). This CDR3 has 17 amino acids. Trimming stripped 1 base from V and 0 bases from J, with 16 bases between. The chain's CDR3 is CASSIAGELHSSYEQYF. Written as DNA, the CDR3 is TGTGCCAGTAGTATAGCCGGGGAGTTGCACAGCTCCTACGAGCAGTACTTC.

This clonotype showed up many times. The V call is TRBV7-6, the J call TRBJ2-7; D is unresolved. This CDR3 has 14 amino acids. Trimming took off 5 bases at V and 0 bases at J, with 11 bases between the two ends. Germline values: CDR1 SGHVS, CDR2 FNYEAQ. CDR3 sequence reads: CASSQDRASYEQYF. The CDR3 DNA reads TGTGCCAGCAGCCAAGATAGGGCCTCCTACGAGCAGTACTTC.

CDR3 bases: TGTGCCAGCCTGGGACAGGGCCCCATCAGGGGTGAAGCTTTCTTT. This gives the protein CASLGQGPIRGEAFF. The chain combines TRBV6-1 with TRBJ1-1; 9 bases match TRBD1. Germline assignment: CDR1 MNHNS and CDR2 SASEGT. The V gene end was trimmed by 8 bases and the J gene end by 7 bases; junction bases not matched to a gene: 14. CDR3 length: 15 residues.

This clonotype was detected ten times or more. In DNA form, the CDR3 reads TGTGCCAGTAGTATCGGTGGCAGGGTGTGGGAGCAGTACTTC. Encoded protein: CASSIGGRVWEQYF. The genes are TRBV19 and TRBJ2-7, with a weak D call TRBD1 (5 bases). The CDR3 has 14 residues. Per the germline V gene, CDR1 is LNHDA and CDR2 is SQIVND (reference sequence). Trimming left V 3 bases short and J 7 bases short, with 16 bases between. The full variable domain, rest sourced from reference TRBV19 and TRBJ2-7, is DGGITQSPKYLFRKEGQNVTLSCEQNLNHDAMYWYRQDPGQGLRLIYYSQIVNDFQKGDIAEGYSVSREKKESFPLTVTSAQKNPTAFYLCASSIGGRVWEQYFGPGTRLTVT.

The V call is TRBV28, the J call TRBJ2-7; TRBD1 aligns across 7 bases. Trimming removed 3 bases from V and 6 bases from J; junction bases left unmatched: 5. Germline V lookup: CDR1 MDHEN, CDR2 SYDVKM. The CDR3 consists of 13 residues. This CDR3 is CASSLTGSAEQYF. The CDR3 DNA reads as TGTGCCAGCAGTTTGACAGGGAGCGCCGAGCAGTACTTC.

The V call is TRBV9, the J call TRBJ2-3, with D unresolved. Trimming pared 2 bases from V and 5 bases from J, leaving 6 bases between. CDR1 is SGDLS and CDR2 is YYNGEE in the germline V gene. The CDR3 runs to 12 residues. The CDR3 here is CASSVWGDTQYF. The CDR3 DNA sequence: TGTGCCAGCAGCGTTTGGGGAGATACGCAGTATTTT.

Ten or more counts support this clonotype. The CDR3 DNA follows: TGTGCCAGCAGTTTATCGTTTCGGGTTAACTATGGCTACACCTTC. This gives the protein CASSLSFRVNYGYTF. The rearrangement uses TRBV27 and TRBJ1-2; D is undetermined. The CDR3 spans 15 residues. The germline V and J ends were trimmed by 0 bases and 1 base, with 9 bases remaining between them. The V gene's germline CDR1 is MNHEY and CDR2 SMNVEV (reference sequence).

There are many counts of this clonotype. DNA of the CDR3: TGCGCCAGCAGCCAAGATACCCTAGCTGGGTGGGAAGATACGCAGTATTTT. It specifies CASSQDTLAGWEDTQYF. The gene calls are TRBV4-1 and TRBJ2-3; TRBD2 might be the D (5 bases). Germline CDR1 is MGHRA and CDR2 is YSYEKL. This CDR3 has 17 residues. V lost 0 bases and J lost 5, with 18 bases in between.